The present entry profiles one TCR beta chain with its context. Its binding antigen is unknown. No per-base quality is available; no much larger clone lies one base away. Library preparation used PCR. The sequencing machine was an Illumina HiSeq 2500. Molecular barcoding was employed in the preparation of TCR libraries, with unique molecular identifiers being used to normalize TCRbeta repertoire quantification. TCRdb handled the public reads itself, with Q25 trimming in fastp and clone calling in MiXCR, and kept productive beta chains. Merged by CDR3 protein, the rows form single entries marked with the most common genes and DNA. The sample includes about 350,000 distinct CDR3 sequences, with 13% observed a single time. Approximately 4.2% of the sample comes from the top ten. This sample stems from a study of T-cell reconstitution after alpha-beta-depleted transplantation in children (dated by TCRdb to the mid-2010s). The study in broad terms: T-cell immune reconstitution after TCRalphabeta/CD19-depleted allogeneic hematopoietic cell transplantation in children was quantitatively tracked in the study by means of TCR repertoire profiling.

For this chain, trimming is 1 base at the V end and 3 bases at the J end, and the number of junction bases without a gene match is 12. The CDR3 sequence holds 18 residues, the cysteine and phenylalanine included. Left in the record is the CDR3 DNA by itself, 54 bases read in frame from the first base. In the germline V gene (reference sequence), CDR1 corresponds to DFQATT and CDR2 to SNEGSKA. Sequencing was performed on PBMCs, taken from the stem cell graft. The sequence is built from TRBV20-1 and TRBJ2-3; the central 11 bases match TRBD2. The clonotype comes from a human donor who donated a stem cell graft to a child with Fanconi anemia. Here is the DNA: TGCAGTGCTAGAGCCCGCCCGACTAGCGGGGATTTAACAGATACGCAGTATTTT. Translated, it reads CSARARPTSGDLTDTQYF.